This T cell receptor (beta chain) was identified in a study of blood T cell repertoires in COVID-19. Turning to the study itself: The study counted Cohort 3 donors as recovered given two negative PCRs, clearance, or symptom resolution. In each case, the material was cDNA or gDNA derived from T cells, B-cell-depleted T cells, or PBMCs.

Participant-reported clinical history was the basis for cohort assignment. Germline-derived CDR1 and CDR2 are WNHNN and SYGVQD (reference sequence). This CDR3 region has 14 residues. V was clipped by 6 bases and J by 2 bases; unmatched bases: 3. The repertoire was sequenced with immunoSEQ multiplex PCR; TCRdb's copy has only in-frame clones and lacks some. This table holds fewer than 200,000 clones, 70% to 90% found once. V and J are TRBV10-1 and TRBJ2-3; TRBD2 agrees at 9 bases. The sequenced sample consisted of PBMCs or T cells enriched from blood (not recorded which). The sequence was collected from a woman aged 40-49 years in a cohort exposed to, infected with or recovered from COVID-19 (not recorded which). The CDR3 spells CASRAGGPTDTQYF. CDR3 bases: TGCGCCAGCAGAGCGGGAGGACCCACAGATACGCAGTATTTT.